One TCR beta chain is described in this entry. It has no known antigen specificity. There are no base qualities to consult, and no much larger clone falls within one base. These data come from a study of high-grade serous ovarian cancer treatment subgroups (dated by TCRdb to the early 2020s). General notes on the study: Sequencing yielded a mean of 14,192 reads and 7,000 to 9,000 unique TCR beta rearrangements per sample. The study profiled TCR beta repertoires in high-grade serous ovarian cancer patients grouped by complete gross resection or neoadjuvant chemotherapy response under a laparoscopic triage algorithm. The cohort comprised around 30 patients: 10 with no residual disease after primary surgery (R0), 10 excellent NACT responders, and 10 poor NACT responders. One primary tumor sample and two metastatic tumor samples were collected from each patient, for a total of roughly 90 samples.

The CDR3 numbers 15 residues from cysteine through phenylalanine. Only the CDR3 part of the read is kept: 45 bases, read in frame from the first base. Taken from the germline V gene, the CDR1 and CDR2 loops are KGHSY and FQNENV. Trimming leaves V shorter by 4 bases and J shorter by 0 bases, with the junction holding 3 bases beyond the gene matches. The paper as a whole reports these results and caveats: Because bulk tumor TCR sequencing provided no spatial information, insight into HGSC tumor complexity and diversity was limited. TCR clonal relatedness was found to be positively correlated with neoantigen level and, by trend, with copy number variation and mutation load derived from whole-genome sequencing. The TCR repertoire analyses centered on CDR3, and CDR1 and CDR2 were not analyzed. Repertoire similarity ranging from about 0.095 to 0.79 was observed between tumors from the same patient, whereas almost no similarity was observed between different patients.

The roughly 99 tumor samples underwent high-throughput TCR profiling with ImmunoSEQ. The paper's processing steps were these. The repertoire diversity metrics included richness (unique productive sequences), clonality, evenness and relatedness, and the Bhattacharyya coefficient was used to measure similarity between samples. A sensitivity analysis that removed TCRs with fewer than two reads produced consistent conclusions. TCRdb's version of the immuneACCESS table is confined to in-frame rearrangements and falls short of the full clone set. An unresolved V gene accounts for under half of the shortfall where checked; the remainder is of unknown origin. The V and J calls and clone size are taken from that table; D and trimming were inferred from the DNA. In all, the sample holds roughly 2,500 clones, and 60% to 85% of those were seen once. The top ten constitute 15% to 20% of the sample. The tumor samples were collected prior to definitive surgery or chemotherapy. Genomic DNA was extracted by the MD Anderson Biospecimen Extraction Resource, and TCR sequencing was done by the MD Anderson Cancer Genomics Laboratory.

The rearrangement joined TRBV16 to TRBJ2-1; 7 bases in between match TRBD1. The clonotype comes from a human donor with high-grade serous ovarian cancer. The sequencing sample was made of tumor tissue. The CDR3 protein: CASSPRQGSYNEQFF. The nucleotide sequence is TGTGCCAGCAGCCCTCGACAGGGCTCCTACAATGAGCAGTTCTTC. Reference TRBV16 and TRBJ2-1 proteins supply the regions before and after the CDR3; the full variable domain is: GEEVAQTPKHLVRGEGQKAKLYCAPIKGHSYVFWYQQVLKNEFKFLISFQNENVFDETGMPKERFSAKCLPNSPCSLEIQATKLEDSAVYFCASSPRQGSYNEQFFGPGTRLTVL.